This passage covers 11 T cell receptor beta chains from one sample sequenced in a study of chemoradiotherapy in HPV16-positive cancers. Sequenced by immunoSEQ multiplex PCR; TCRdb stores in-frame clones only, minus some. The table has 40,000 to 60,000 clones, 90% seen once. The sequencing used blood, collected from a patient who underwent chemoradiotherapy. Source of these receptors: a human donor with HPV-associated anogenital cancer.

The chain employs TRBV5-1 and TRBJ2-7, with 8 bases aligning to TRBD2. V lost 4 bases to trimming and J lost 1 base; unmatched junction nucleotides: 10. CDR1 and CDR2 (germline): SGHRS, YFSETQ. The CDR3 has 16 residues. CDR3 amino acids: CASSPRSGSRSYEQYF. CDR3 nucleotide sequence: TGCGCCAGCAGCCCTCGAAGCGGGAGTAGGTCCTACGAGCAGTACTTC.

Here the CDR3 reads CASTWEFQETQYF. DNA of the CDR3: TGCGCCAGCACCTGGGAGTTCCAAGAGACCCAGTACTTC. The V and J genes are TRBV5-1 and TRBJ2-5; a weak D match, TRBD2 (5 bases). From germline, CDR1 is SGHRS and CDR2 YFSETQ. Trimming left V 6 bases short and J 1 base short, with 10 bases between. The CDR3 sequence is 13 residues long.

The chain employs TRBV7-2 and TRBJ1-2; 9 bases are a match to TRBD1. CDR1 is SGHTA, CDR2 FQGNSA, per germline. The V segment lost 5 bases and the J segment 8 bases; nucleotides outside the gene matches: 9. CDR3 length equals 14 residues. The CDR3 bases are TGTGCCAGCAGCCCGGGACAGGGAGTCGGCGGCTACACCTTC. This gives the protein CASSPGQGVGGYTF.

This clone has only a few counts. CDR3 coding DNA: TGTGCCAGCAGTTACGACCCCACATATGGCTACACCTTC. It is translated as CASSYDPTYGYTF. The chain employs TRBV6-5 and TRBJ1-2; no definite D call. The V end lost 2 bases, the J end lost 5 bases, and 9 bases lay between the germline ends. The V gene's germline CDR1 is MNHEY and CDR2 SVGAGI. This CDR3 is built from 13 residues.

The V call is TRBV7-3, the J call TRBJ2-5; 9 bases are a match to TRBD2. From germline, CDR1 is SGHTA and CDR2 FQGTGA. The CDR3 spans 15 residues. V shed 3 bases, J shed 2 bases, and the junction held 4 bases outside the gene matches. The CDR3 loop reads CASSFSAGGQETQYF. DNA of the CDR3: TGTGCCAGCAGCTTCTCGGCGGGAGGGCAAGAGACCCAGTACTTC.

The chain recombines TRBV19 with TRBJ1-1; unclear D gene. The germline V and J ends were trimmed by 2 bases and 4 bases, with 11 bases remaining between them. The CDR3 has 14 amino acids. CDR1 and CDR2 from the germline V gene are LNHDA and SQIVND (reference sequence). CDR3 amino acids: CASSIRVGSTEAFF. CDR3 coding DNA: TGTGCCAGTAGTATACGGGTGGGGAGCACTGAAGCTTTCTTT.

The chain combines TRBV23-1 with TRBJ2-3; 9 bases agree with TRBD2. TRBV23-1 is identified as an open reading frame with a role that is uncertain. V lost 8 bases and J lost 2; bases outside the gene matches: 14. The CDR3 loop spans 17 amino acids. The CDR3 DNA follows: TGCGCCAGCCCTCCTCGGGTGGAGCGGGAGGCCACAGATACGCAGTATTTT. Translated, it gives CASPPRVEREATDTQYF.

This clone was picked up a small number of times. The chain couples TRBV9 to TRBJ1-6; tentative D call: TRBD1 (5 bases). The CDR3 runs 14 residues. Looked up from germline, CDR1 is SGDLS and CDR2 is YYNGEE. Trimming took 4 bases from V and 10 from J, leaving 15 bases between them. The CDR3: CASSPRGGASPLHF. CDR3 DNA sequence: TGTGCCAGCAGCCCCCGCGGTGGGGCCTCACCCCTCCACTTT.

The chain carries TRBV19 and TRBJ2-7, with unresolved D. Trimming shortened V by 1 base and J by 4 bases, and 8 bases separated the two germline ends. The CDR3 length is 13 residues. The germline CDR1 and CDR2 sequences are LNHDA and SQIVND (reference sequence). This CDR3 reads CASSIGIGYEQYF. CDR3 sequence (DNA): TGTGCCAGTAGTATAGGGATTGGTTACGAGCAGTACTTC. Full variable domain (missing parts from reference TRBV19 and TRBJ2-7): DGGITQSPKYLFRKEGQNVTLSCEQNLNHDAMYWYRQDPGQGLRLIYYSQIVNDFQKGDIAEGYSVSREKKESFPLTVTSAQKNPTAFYLCASSIGIGYEQYFGPGTRLTVT.

The chain joins TRBV6-6 to TRBJ1-5; D remains ambiguous. The CDR3 has 14 residues. Germline CDR1 reads MNHNY; CDR2 reads SVGAGI (reference sequence). V lost 6 bases and J 3 bases, leaving 12 bases between the germline ends. CDR3 DNA: TGTGCCAGCAGCGACGGGGATTACAATCAGCCCCAGCATTTT. Protein product: CASSDGDYNQPQHF.

CDR3 loop: CASSQDPSGSLHTDTQYF. DNA for the CDR3: TGTGCCAGCAGCCAAGACCCTAGCGGGAGTCTTCACACAGATACGCAGTATTTT. This rearrangement joins TRBV14 to TRBJ2-3, with 10 nucleotides matching TRBD2. Germline-derived CDR1 and CDR2 are SGHDN and FVKESK. CDR3 length equals 18 residues. Trimming took 0 bases from V and 2 from J; bases not matched to a gene: 8.